This T cell receptor (beta chain) originates from a study of cytomegalovirus exposure and HLA in healthy donors. Overall study: The study placed 80% to 90% of its approximately 400 genotyped donors in the Caucasian-associated ancestry cluster.

60 Vbeta and 13 Jbeta primers were used in PCR. Produced via immunoSEQ multiplex PCR; TCRdb's table is partial and in-frame only. The table counts about 140,000 clones; roughly 2.7% lies in the top ten. CDR3 length: 14 residues. CDR1 MGHRA and CDR2 YSYEKL come from the germline V gene. V was shortened by 1 base and J by 5 bases, with 12 bases between the two germline ends. The sequenced material came from PBMCs. V is TRBV4-1 and J is TRBJ2-7; TRBD2 is a possible D gene (6 bases). The origin of this receptor is a man aged 40-49 years in good health and CMV-seronegative. CDR3 sequence reads: CASSQVGGVDEQYF. DNA of the CDR3: TGCGCCAGCAGCCAAGTTGGCGGGGTTGACGAGCAGTACTTC.